The sequence of this TCR beta chain was determined in a study of CD8 T cells in Susac syndrome. RNA in amounts of roughly 0.5 to 1 ug was reverse transcribed with random hexamers. Amplification of TCR beta CDR3 used immunoSEQ multiplex PCR across 54 Vbeta and 13 Jbeta. From the immunoSEQ multiplex PCR reads, TCRdb called clonotypes with MiXCR, one entry per CDR3 protein. The sample holds about 190,000 distinct CDR3 sequences, 95% seen once. The junction had 5 bases not matched to a gene; V was cut back by 0 bases and J by 10 bases. Per the germline V gene, CDR1 is SGHRS and CDR2 is YFSETQ. There are 14 residues in the CDR3. Sequencing of TCR beta was performed on blood CD8+ T cells and on blood CD4+ T cells. The individuals used as controls were healthy donors who had been matched for both age and sex.

This chain links TRBV5-1 with TRBJ2-4; 9 bases are a match to TRBD2. The receptor's source is a human donor in good health. Sequencing used CD4+ T cells from PBMCs. CDR3 sequence: CASSLVSGSGIQYF. For the CDR3, the DNA is TGCGCCAGCAGCTTGGTTAGCGGGAGTGGTATTCAGTACTTC.